The 10 T cell receptor beta chains in this list originate from one sample, sequenced in a study of beta chain features in type 1 diabetes. No antigen is known for these receptors. Expressed TCRB transcripts were sequenced after all isolated RNA was converted to cDNA. Sequencing was performed with immunoSEQ multiplex PCR; in TCRdb, only in-frame clones are kept and a portion is missing. The sample lists some 140,000 clones, around 9% occurring once. General study results and limits: Significant though moderate, a shortening of TCRB CDR3s appeared in all four CD4+ subsets of Type 1 diabetes patients.

The sample comprised central memory CD4+ T cells from blood. The origin of the receptors is a man under 40 with type 1 diabetes.

In this sample, this clone turned up many times. V usage is TRBV7-9 and J usage is TRBJ2-1; 7 bases are a match to TRBD2. CDR1 is SEHNR and CDR2 is FQNEAQ in the germline V gene (reference sequence). Trimming cost V 6 bases and J 2 bases; bases outside gene matches: 4. The CDR3 totals 14 residues. In DNA, the CDR3 is TGTGCCAGCAGGTTAAGCGGGACCTACAATGAGCAGTTCTTC. This translates into CASRLSGTYNEQFF.

Worth noting for this clone: Sequence at one end of the junction differs from germline and may be a read error. The J gene is TRBJ2-3, the V gene TRBV7-7, with 14 bases that match TRBD2. The CDR3 contains 16 residues. CDR1 is SSHAT, CDR2 FNYEAQ, per germline (reference sequence). The CDR3: CASSLGGLAGADTQYF. The CDR3 DNA reads as TGTGCTAGCAGCTTAGGGGGACTAGCGGGGGCAGATACGCAGTATTTT.

V and J are TRBV28 and TRBJ1-2; D may be TRBD1 (5 bases). This CDR3 is built from 13 residues. V dropped 2 bases and J dropped 4 bases, with 8 bases sitting between them. Germline V gene sequence: CDR1 MDHEN, CDR2 SYDVKM. In DNA, the CDR3 is TGTGCCAGCAGTTTAAGGCAGGGCTATGGCTACACCTTC. Encoded protein: CASSLRQGYGYTF.

This clone appeared a few times. The chain has TRBV25-1 and TRBJ2-3, with TRBD2 matching 9 bases. The CDR3 is 15 amino acids. Losses at the gene ends were 1 base for V and 5 bases for J; bases not matched to a gene: 4. Germline V lookup: CDR1 MGHDK, CDR2 SYGVNS. The CDR3 region is CASSEWGTSRDTQYF. CDR3 coding DNA: TGTGCCAGCAGTGAATGGGGGACTAGCCGAGATACGCAGTATTTT.

This clone appeared a few times. The chain links TRBV6-5 to TRBJ1-6; 9 bases agree with TRBD1. Germline CDR1 reads MNHEY; CDR2 reads SVGAGI. The CDR3 runs 15 residues. Trimming cost V 3 bases and J 10 bases; bases outside gene matches: 7. The CDR3 DNA follows: TGTGCCAGCAGTTATTCGGACAGGGGAGGGTCACCCCTCCACTTT. It codes for CASSYSDRGGSPLHF.

The chain combines TRBV11-2 with TRBJ2-1; no clear D gene. This CDR3 contains 15 residues. The germline V and J ends were trimmed by 2 bases and 4 bases, with 12 bases remaining between them. Germline lookup yields CDR1 SGHAT and CDR2 FQNNGV. CDR3 DNA: TGTGCCAGCAGCTTAAGTCGATGGCGGTACAATGAGCAGTTCTTC. This encodes CASSLSRWRYNEQFF.

This clone occurred a few times. The chain is built from TRBV28 and TRBJ1-5; no reliable D call. This CDR3 contains 12 residues. Per the germline V gene, CDR1 is MDHEN and CDR2 is SYDVKM. V was cut by 6 bases and J by 6 bases, with 9 bases left in between. The CDR3 loop reads CASRGSGQPQHF. In DNA, the CDR3 is TGTGCCAGCAGGGGGAGTGGTCAGCCCCAGCATTTT.

This clone was observed a handful of times. The chain couples TRBV2 to TRBJ2-7; D not certain. The CDR3 extends over 13 amino acids. The germline CDR1 and CDR2 sequences are SNHLY and FYNNEI. The germline V and J ends were trimmed by 5 bases and 3 bases, with 11 bases remaining between them. CDR3 sequence: CASSPRLSYEQYF. CDR3 nucleotide sequence: TGTGCCAGCAGTCCCCGACTGAGCTACGAGCAGTACTTC.

This clone has more than one count but fewer than ten. The rearrangement uses TRBV6-5 and TRBJ2-7, with D perhaps matching TRBD2 (5 bases). Deletions cut 7 bases from V and 4 bases from J, with 14 bases between. This CDR3 is 13 amino acids long. CDR1 is MNHEY and CDR2 is SVGAGI in the germline V gene. Here the CDR3 reads CASTQQGGYEQYF. The CDR3 DNA reads as TGTGCCAGCACCCAACAAGGCGGGTACGAGCAGTACTTC.

This chain uses TRBV7-8 with TRBJ2-3; D is uncertain. V shed 5 bases and J shed 4 bases, with 4 bases lying between them. The germline CDR1 and CDR2 sequences are SGHVS and FQNEAQ. The CDR3 sequence is 11 residues long. CDR3 protein: CASSQADTQYF. The CDR3 DNA sequence: TGTGCCAGCAGCCAGGCAGATACGCAGTATTTT.